The clone carrying this T cell receptor beta chain was found a few times. This specimen belongs to a study of patients and donors after allogeneic stem cell transplantation. Trimming removed 4 bases from V and 4 bases from J, with 20 bases in between. Germline CDR1 SGHDT, CDR2 YYEEEE. The CDR3 is 16 residues long. TCRdb reanalysed the RT-PCR reads using MiXCR and keeps one entry per CDR3 protein. The table has about 110,000 distinct CDR3 sequences, around 36% seen once. Source material: blood, either unsorted or a sorted T cell fraction (not recorded which). The receptor comes from a human donor who was either an allogeneic HSCT recipient or a stem cell or donor lymphocyte infusion donor (not recorded which). It is not recorded whose cells these are; they may come from a transplant donor. The chain joins TRBV5-6 to TRBJ1-2, with a tentative D call TRBD1 (6 bases). Written as DNA, the CDR3 is TGTGCCAGCAGCCTGGGGCCAGGGGACTCCCTCTATGGCTACACCTTC. Translating gives CASSLGPGDSLYGYTF.